What follows describes a single T cell receptor beta chain. These data are taken from a study of blood T cell repertoires in COVID-19. Study details: Specimens from acute and convalescent COVID-19 originated in the United States, Italy and Spain.

Clones were sequenced by immunoSEQ multiplex PCR, and TCRdb holds only the in-frame ones, with some missing. The data contain fewer than 500,000 clones, about nine tenths of them singletons. The CDR3 is 15 amino acids. CDR1 and CDR2 from the germline V gene are SGHNT and YENEEA. The junction had 1 base not matched to a gene; V was cut back by 1 base and J by 2 bases. The TCR sequence derives from a woman younger than 30 who had recovered from COVID-19. Specimen: PBMCs or T cells enriched from blood (not recorded which). This chain joins TRBV11-3 and TRBJ2-5; 10 nucleotides match TRBD1. The DNA of the CDR3 is TGTGCCAGCAGCTTAGGGACAGGGGGACAAGAGACCCAGTACTTC. The encoded protein is CASSLGTGGQETQYF.